Following are 29 T cell receptor beta chains from one sample sequenced in a study of blood T cell repertoires in COVID-19. Assay: immunoSEQ multiplex PCR; the TCRdb copy retains only in-frame clones and omits some. The data contain 100,000 to 150,000 clones, about 85% of them singletons. The material sequenced was peripheral blood. All receptors derive from a woman at least 80 years old with acute or convalescent COVID-19.

The V call is TRBV7-9, the J call TRBJ1-2; a weak D match, TRBD1 (5 bases). CDR1 is SEHNR and CDR2 is FQNEAQ in the germline V gene (reference sequence). Deletions cut 5 bases from V and 6 bases from J, with 13 bases between. This CDR3 has 13 amino acids. The CDR3: CASSLWGSHGYTF. As DNA, the CDR3 is TGTGCCAGCAGCCTTTGGGGCAGCCATGGCTACACCTTC.

The gene calls are TRBV5-1 and TRBJ2-5; TRBD1 agrees at 7 bases. Losses at the gene ends were 4 bases for V and 1 base for J; bases not matched to a gene: 10. Germline V gene lookup returns CDR1 SGHRS and CDR2 YFSETQ. There are 16 residues in the CDR3. This CDR3 reads CASSPKRGQTQETQYF. Written as DNA, the CDR3 is TGCGCCAGCAGCCCCAAAAGGGGACAGACCCAAGAGACCCAGTACTTC.

V is TRBV9 and J is TRBJ1-1; maybe TRBD1 (5 bases). V was pared by 3 bases and J by 8 bases, with 14 bases between. The germline V gene encodes CDR1 SGDLS and CDR2 YYNGEE. CDR3 length: 13 amino acids. DNA of the CDR3: TGTGCCAGCAGCGCACAACCGGGGGGAGAAGCTTTCTTT. Amino acids: CASSAQPGGEAFF.

This clone was observed a few times. V gene TRBV15 combines with J gene TRBJ1-5; D perhaps matches TRBD1 (6 bases). Trimming left V 0 bases short and J 9 bases short, with 21 bases between. CDR1 LNHNV and CDR2 YYDKDF come from the germline V gene (reference sequence). The CDR3 spans 17 residues. This CDR3 is CATSREGQRFGSWPQHF. The CDR3 bases are TGTGCCACCAGCAGAGAAGGACAGAGATTCGGTAGCTGGCCCCAGCATTTT.

The rearrangement joins TRBV2 to TRBJ2-1, with a possible D match to TRBD2 (5 bases). Germline V gene data show CDR1 as SNHLY and CDR2 as FYNNEI. This CDR3 spans 15 amino acids. Trimming removed 6 bases at V and 6 bases at J, with 18 bases between. CDR3 in amino acids: CASRSPRGSFNEQFF. DNA of the CDR3: TGTGCCAGCAGGTCGCCCCGGGGATCGTTCAATGAGCAGTTCTTC.

J is TRBJ2-5 and V is TRBV18, with TRBD1 as a possible D gene (5 bases). V was trimmed by 5 bases and J by 5 bases, leaving 12 bases between them. This CDR3 has 13 residues. Germline CDR1 KGHSH, CDR2 LQKENI. CDR3 sequence: CASSSRQMETQYF. CDR3 coding DNA: TGTGCCAGCTCATCTAGACAGATGGAGACCCAGTACTTC.

The rearrangement uses TRBV7-2 and TRBJ2-6; a weak D match, TRBD1 (6 bases). Germline loops: CDR1 SGHTA, CDR2 FQGNSA. V lost 5 bases to trimming and J lost 0 bases, with 11 bases between them. The CDR3 is 16 amino acids. The CDR3 region has the DNA TGTGCCAGCAGCCCGGGACACTCCTCTGGGGCCAACGTCCTGACTTTC. Its protein product is CASSPGHSSGANVLTF.

This chain's CDR3 is CASSLVGGTLGKLFF. CDR3 DNA sequence: TGTGCCAGCAGCTTAGTTGGAGGTACCCTTGGAAAACTGTTTTTT. V gene TRBV7-9 combines with J gene TRBJ1-4; no clear D. Germline lookup yields CDR1 SEHNR and CDR2 FQNEAQ (reference sequence). The CDR3 is 15 amino acids. Trimming left V 1 base short and J 10 bases short, with 16 bases between.

The chain employs TRBV6-5 and TRBJ1-1; 9 bases are a match to TRBD1. From germline, CDR1 is MNHEY and CDR2 SVGAGI. The CDR3 loop spans 15 amino acids. Unmatched junction bases numbered 9, after V lost 5 bases and J lost 5 bases. For the CDR3, the DNA is TGTGCCAGCAGTCGGGGGACAGGGAGTGGAACTGAAGCTTTCTTT. Protein: CASSRGTGSGTEAFF.

As DNA, the CDR3 is TGTGCCAGCAGACGACAGGGCTGGATGAACACTGAAGCTTTCTTT. This codes for CASRRQGWMNTEAFF. The chain links TRBV28 to TRBJ1-1, with 7 bases identical to TRBD1. The CDR3 extends over 15 amino acids. Germline V gives CDR1 MDHEN, CDR2 SYDVKM. V lost 6 bases to trimming and J lost 0 bases; unmatched junction nucleotides: 7.

This chain uses TRBV5-1 with TRBJ2-5; weak D call: TRBD2 (7 bases). The V gene's germline CDR1 is SGHRS and CDR2 YFSETQ. This CDR3 region has 16 residues. The V end was cut by 4 bases, the J end by 1 base, with 17 bases between. CDR3 DNA: TGCGCCAGCAGCAGAGGGGGGGAGCCCTCCCAAGAGACCCAGTACTTC. It yields the protein CASSRGGEPSQETQYF.

This chain joins TRBV18 and TRBJ2-2; tentative D call: TRBD1 (6 bases). Germline CDR1 KGHSH, CDR2 LQKENI. The germline V and J ends were trimmed by 3 bases and 5 bases, with 16 bases remaining between them. The CDR3 sequence is 16 residues long. The CDR3 coding sequence is TGTGCCAGCTCACCCAGGGACATTCGAGGGACCGGGGAGCTGTTTTTT. This translates into CASSPRDIRGTGELFF.

The chain is built from TRBV5-1 and TRBJ2-7, with D tentatively TRBD2 (5 bases). Per germline, CDR1 SGHRS and CDR2 YFSETQ. V lost 0 bases to trimming and J lost 5 bases, with 12 bases between them. CDR3 length: 14 residues. CDR3 region: CASSLGREWDEQYV. Here the CDR3 DNA reads TGCGCCAGCAGCTTGGGACGGGAATGGGACGAGCAGTACGTC.

This sequence joins TRBV5-6 and TRBJ1-6; D is perhaps TRBD1 (5 bases). The germline V gene encodes CDR1 SGHDT and CDR2 YYEEEE. V was shortened by 3 bases and J by 5 bases, with 12 bases between the two germline ends. The CDR3 is 15 residues long. The CDR3 loop reads CASSWWGTDNSPLHF. The CDR3 DNA follows: TGTGCCAGCAGCTGGTGGGGCACGGATAATTCACCCCTCCACTTT.

The chain combines TRBV11-2 with TRBJ1-5, with 7 bases aligning to TRBD1. The CDR3 loop spans 15 amino acids. The V gene end was trimmed by 8 bases and the J gene end by 4 bases; junction bases not matched to a gene: 11. The germline CDR1 and CDR2 sequences are SGHAT and FQNNGV. CDR3 coding DNA: TGTGCCAGCTCGGGAGTATCAGGGGGGAATCAGCCCCAGCATTTT. Residues: CASSGVSGGNQPQHF. The full variable domain, in which reference TRBV11-2 and TRBJ1-5 provide the parts outside the CDR3, is EAGVAQSPRYKIIEKRQSVAFWCNPISGHATLYWYQQILGQGPKLLIQFQNNGVVDDSQLPKDRFSAERLKGVDSTLKIQPAKLEDSAVYLCASSGVSGGNQPQHFGDGTRLSIL.

Notes on this clone: Other nucleotide sequences from this sample produce the same CDR3. The CDR3 protein is CASSLSGSSYNEQFF. DNA for the CDR3: TGCGCCAGCAGCCTATCTGGGAGCTCCTACAATGAGCAGTTCTTC. V usage is TRBV5-1 and J usage is TRBJ2-1; a possible D gene is TRBD2 (5 bases). The germline V gene encodes CDR1 SGHRS and CDR2 YFSETQ. The CDR3 has 15 residues. The germline V and J ends were trimmed by 4 bases and 0 bases, with 11 bases remaining between them. The full variable domain, with the rest looked up from reference TRBV5-1 and TRBJ2-1, is KAGVTQTPRYLIKTRGQQVTLSCSPISGHRSVSWYQQTPGQGLQFLFEYFSETQRNKGNFPGRFSGRQFSNSRSEMNVSTLELGDSALYLCASSLSGSSYNEQFFGPGTRLTVL.

The chain is built from TRBV7-6 and TRBJ2-2; no firm D call. The CDR3 length is 13 residues. V was cut by 4 bases and J by 1 base, with 4 bases left in between. Germline V lookup: CDR1 SGHVS, CDR2 FNYEAQ. The CDR3 nucleotides are TGTGCCAGCAGCTCCCTGAACACCGGGGAGCTGTTTTTT. Protein product: CASSSLNTGELFF.

This clone came up a few times. V is TRBV3-1 (or the pseudogene TRBV3-2) and J is TRBJ1-1, with D possibly TRBD1 on 5 matching bases. Germline values: CDR1 LGHDT, CDR2 YNNKEL (reference sequence). V was trimmed by 3 bases and J by 8 bases, leaving 7 bases between them. This CDR3 contains 11 residues. CDR3 bases: TGTGCCAGCAGCCACGGGGGGGAAGCTTTCTTT. This gives the protein CASSHGGEAFF.

The V call is TRBV10-3, the J call TRBJ1-6; D not certain. Germline V gene data show CDR1 as ENHRY and CDR2 as SYGVKD. V shed 11 bases and J shed 9 bases, with 17 bases lying between them. This CDR3 contains 13 residues. The CDR3 DNA reads as TGTGCCGCGCGGGCCGCGGATAGTTCACCCCTCCACTTT. It translates to CAARAADSSPLHF.

In this sample, this clone turned up once. The chain joins TRBV18 to TRBJ2-1; TRBD2 aligns across 8 bases. The CDR3 sequence is 15 residues long. CDR1 is KGHSH and CDR2 is LQKENI in the germline V gene. Trimming at V came to 5 bases and at J to 5 bases, leaving 8 bases not matched to a gene. The CDR3 loop reads CASSSGLGRHNEQFF. CDR3 bases: TGTGCCAGCTCATCGGGACTAGGCAGACACAATGAGCAGTTCTTC.

Ten or more counts support this clone. The chain combines TRBV10-3 with TRBJ2-7; D remains unclear. In germline, CDR1 is ENHRY, CDR2 SYGVKD. This CDR3 spans 13 amino acids. Between the trimmed V and J ends, which lost 0 bases and 1 base, there was a span of 4 bases. The DNA of the CDR3 is TGTGCCATCAGTGAGTCTTCGTCCTACGAGCAGTACGTC. Amino acids: CAISESSSYEQYV.

The chain employs TRBV7-2 and TRBJ1-5, with TRBD1 as a possible D gene (6 bases). V was trimmed by 2 bases and J by 0 bases, leaving 8 bases between them. The CDR3 extends over 15 amino acids. Germline loops: CDR1 SGHTA, CDR2 FQGNSA. The CDR3 bases are TGTGCCAGCAGCTTACAGGGGAATAGCAATCAGCCCCAGCATTTT. Translation gives CASSLQGNSNQPQHF.

V usage is TRBV5-1 and J usage is TRBJ2-1, with 7 nucleotides matching TRBD2. CDR3 length: 15 residues. The J segment lost 4 bases and the V segment lost 1 base, leaving 5 bases of the junction unmatched. Per the germline V gene, CDR1 is SGHRS and CDR2 is YFSETQ. This CDR3 reads CASSLSGELYNEQFF. The CDR3 DNA sequence: TGCGCCAGCAGCTTGAGCGGGGAACTTTACAATGAGCAGTTCTTC.

The gene calls are TRBV2 and TRBJ1-3; D may be TRBD1 (5 bases). Trimming stripped 7 bases from V and 0 bases from J, with 13 bases between. The V gene's germline CDR1 is SNHLY and CDR2 FYNNEI. The CDR3 consists of 15 residues. The CDR3 DNA is TGTGCCAGCAAGGGGTCGGTGAGCTCTGGAAACACCATATATTTT. Translated: CASKGSVSSGNTIYF.

CDR3: CASSSSSGGGGNGYTF. The CDR3 DNA reads as TGTGCCAGCAGCTCCTCTTCAGGGGGCGGAGGCAATGGCTACACCTTC. The rearrangement uses TRBV7-9 and TRBJ1-2, with 8 bases matching TRBD1. The CDR3 is made up of 16 amino acids. From germline, CDR1 is SEHNR and CDR2 FQNEAQ (reference sequence). The V and J ends lost 4 bases and 6 bases, in that order; junction bases with no gene match: 13.

V and J are TRBV2 and TRBJ1-2; D remains ambiguous. The CDR3 is 11 amino acids. Germline CDR1 reads SNHLY; CDR2 reads FYNNEI. V lost 2 bases, J lost 10 bases, and 8 bases lay in between. The CDR3 bases are TGTGCCAGCAGTGAAAGAGCGAACTACACCTTC. Protein product: CASSERANYTF.

The chain uses TRBV6-1 and TRBJ1-2; weak D call: TRBD1 (6 bases). The V gene lost 0 bases and the J gene lost 2 bases, with 16 bases spanning the gap. Germline V gene data show CDR1 as MNHNS and CDR2 as SASEGT. The CDR3 is 17 residues long. CDR3 protein: CASSEALRGAMNYGYTF. Here the CDR3 DNA reads TGTGCCAGCAGTGAAGCGCTTCGGGGGGCAATGAACTATGGCTACACCTTC.

This chain connects TRBV19 to TRBJ1-4; possibly TRBD1 for D (6 bases). The CDR3 runs 14 residues. V was trimmed by 9 bases and J by 2 bases, leaving 13 bases between them. CDR1 is LNHDA and CDR2 is SQIVND in the germline V gene (reference sequence). The CDR3 nucleotides are TGTGCCAGCCGACAAAGGGGGACTAATGAAAAACTGTTTTTT. Translated, it gives CASRQRGTNEKLFF.

The chain carries TRBV3-1 (or the pseudogene TRBV3-2) and TRBJ1-1; D is perhaps TRBD1 (6 bases). V lost 0 bases, J lost 10 bases, and 15 bases lay in between. Germline values: CDR1 LGHDT, CDR2 YNNKEL (reference sequence). The CDR3 sequence is 14 residues long. The CDR3 DNA reads TGTGCCAGCAGCCAAGAATCCCCCCCACAGGGAGCTTTCTTT. Its protein is CASSQESPPQGAFF.